These 9 T cell receptor beta chains were all obtained from the same sample, sequenced in a study of shared clonotypes between healthy human individuals. The protocol was immunoSEQ multiplex PCR, while the TCRdb copy is restricted to in-frame clones and leaves out a portion. The repertoire holds nearly 1,000,000 clones, with less than 85% as singletons. Sequenced input: memory CD4+ T cells sorted from blood. Subset indicated: CD45RA-negative fraction. Receptors originate from a man aged 18 to 30 in good health.

In its sample, this clone was seen a few times. This chain connects TRBV5-5 to TRBJ1-4, with D tentatively TRBD1 (5 bases). CDR3 length equals 13 residues. Trimming pared 5 bases from V and 5 bases from J, leaving 10 bases between. CDR1 and CDR2 (germline): SGHKS, YYEKEE (reference sequence). CDR3 nucleotides: TGTGCCAGCAGTCTTGAGGGGAATGAAAAACTGTTTTTT. Protein sequence: CASSLEGNEKLFF.

With regard to this clone: Other DNA sequences in this specimen translate into the identical CDR3. The V and J genes are TRBV10-1 and TRBJ2-3; TRBD2 matches 11 bases. V shed 0 bases, J shed 1 base, and the junction held 0 bases outside the gene matches. The V gene's germline CDR1 is WNHNN and CDR2 SYGVQD (reference sequence). The CDR3 is 16 amino acids. CDR3 loop: CASSESLAGGTDTQYF. The CDR3 bases are TGCGCCAGCAGTGAGTCACTAGCGGGGGGCACAGATACGCAGTATTTT.

V and J are TRBV18 and TRBJ2-7; 11 bases are shared with TRBD1. CDR3 length: 15 residues. The V gene end was trimmed by 4 bases and the J gene end by 2 bases; junction bases not matched to a gene: 4. Per the germline V gene, CDR1 is KGHSH and CDR2 is LQKENI. CDR3 in DNA: TGTGCCAGCTCACTCCCGGACAGGGGGCCCTACGAGCAGTACTTC. Its protein is CASSLPDRGPYEQYF.

V gene TRBV14 combines with J gene TRBJ1-2; no clear D. CDR1 and CDR2 (germline): SGHDN, FVKESK. Trimming removed 2 bases at V and 3 bases at J, with 4 bases between. The CDR3 has 12 amino acids. This chain's CDR3 is CASSQQDYGYTF. In DNA, the CDR3 is TGTGCCAGCAGCCAACAGGACTATGGCTACACCTTC.

The chain combines TRBV27 with TRBJ1-1; D might be TRBD1 (5 bases). The CDR3 extends over 14 amino acids. CDR1 MNHEY and CDR2 SMNVEV come from the germline V gene (reference sequence). Trimming removed 4 bases from V and 6 bases from J, with 15 bases in between. This chain's CDR3 is CASSSNRGVAEAFF. For the CDR3, the DNA is TGTGCCAGCAGTTCGAACCGGGGGGTCGCTGAAGCTTTCTTT.

This rearrangement joins TRBV25-1 to TRBJ1-1; D unresolved. This CDR3 has 11 amino acids. V lost 2 bases and J lost 9, with 7 bases in between. The germline V gene encodes CDR1 MGHDK and CDR2 SYGVNS. The CDR3 loop reads CASSERTKAFF. CDR3 in DNA: TGTGCCAGCAGTGAACGAACTAAAGCTTTCTTT. The full variable domain, rest sourced from reference TRBV25-1 and TRBJ1-1, is EADIYQTPRYLVIGTGKKITLECSQTMGHDKMYWYQQDPGMELHLIHYSYGVNSTEKGDLSSESTVSRIRTEHFPLTLESARPSHTSQYLCASSERTKAFFGQGTRLTVV.

The chain is built from TRBV19 and TRBJ2-3; 7 bases map to TRBD2. V was clipped by 3 bases and J by 0 bases; unmatched bases: 6. The CDR3 covers 16 residues. Germline lookup yields CDR1 LNHDA and CDR2 SQIVND (reference sequence). CDR3 coding DNA: TGTGCCAGTAGTATGCGGGGGACTATTAGCACAGATACGCAGTATTTT. Translating gives CASSMRGTISTDTQYF. Complete variable domain (other parts from reference TRBV19 and TRBJ2-3): DGGITQSPKYLFRKEGQNVTLSCEQNLNHDAMYWYRQDPGQGLRLIYYSQIVNDFQKGDIAEGYSVSREKKESFPLTVTSAQKNPTAFYLCASSMRGTISTDTQYFGPGTRLTVL.

As regards this clone: Other nucleotide sequences from this sample produce the same CDR3. The CDR3 here is CASSYSGATNEKLFF. The CDR3 DNA is TGTGCCAGCAGTTACTCGGGGGCAACTAATGAAAAACTGTTTTTT. The rearrangement links TRBV6-6 to TRBJ1-4; tentative D call: TRBD1 (5 bases). V was clipped by 0 bases and J by 0 bases, with 5 bases between them. The germline gives CDR1 MNHNY, CDR2 SVGAGI (reference sequence). This CDR3 has 15 amino acids.

This clone was observed a handful of times. This rearrangement joins TRBV5-3 to TRBJ2-6, with TRBD1 identical over 10 bases. TRBV5-3 is flagged as an ORF with uncertain function. J lost 5 bases, V lost 5 bases, and 10 bases had no gene match. The length of the CDR3 is 17 residues. CDR3 DNA: TGTGCCAGAAGTCTGGGACAGGGGAACATTTGGGCCAACGTCCTGACTTTC. Amino acid sequence: CARSLGQGNIWANVLTF.